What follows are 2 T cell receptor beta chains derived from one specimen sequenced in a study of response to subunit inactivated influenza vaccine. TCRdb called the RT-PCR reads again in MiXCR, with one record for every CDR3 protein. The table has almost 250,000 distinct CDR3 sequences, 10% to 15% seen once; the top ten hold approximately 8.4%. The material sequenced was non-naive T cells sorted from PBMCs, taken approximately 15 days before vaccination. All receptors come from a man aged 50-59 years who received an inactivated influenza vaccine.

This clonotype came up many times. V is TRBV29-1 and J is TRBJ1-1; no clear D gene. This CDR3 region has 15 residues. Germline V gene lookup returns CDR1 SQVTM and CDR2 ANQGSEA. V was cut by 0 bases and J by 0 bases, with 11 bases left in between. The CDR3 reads CSVEDRGVLNTEAFF. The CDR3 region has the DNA TGCAGCGTTGAAGATCGAGGTGTACTGAACACTGAAGCTTTCTTT.

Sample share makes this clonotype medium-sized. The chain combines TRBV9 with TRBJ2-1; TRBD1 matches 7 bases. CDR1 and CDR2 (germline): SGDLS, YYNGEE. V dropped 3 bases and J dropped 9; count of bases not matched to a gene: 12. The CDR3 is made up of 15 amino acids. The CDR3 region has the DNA TGTGCCAGCAGCGCCCGACAGGGCGGCTTCCGTGAGCAGTTCTTC. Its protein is CASSARQGGFREQFF.